The 12 T cell receptor beta chains reported below all come from one sample, sequenced in a study of T cell responses to AZD1222 COVID-19 vaccine. Clones were read by immunoSEQ multiplex PCR, and TCRdb kept only the in-frame ones, dropping some. The repertoire holds tens of thousands of clones, with approximately 87% as singletons. Sequencing used peripheral blood, obtained on day 0 of MenACWY control vaccination. Receptor source: an adult in good health.

This chain uses TRBV28 with TRBJ1-1; D is unclear. V lost 5 bases and J 5 bases, leaving 9 bases between the germline ends. Germline V gene lookup returns CDR1 MDHEN and CDR2 SYDVKM. The CDR3 covers 12 residues. CDR3 coding DNA: TGTGCCAGCAGTAGGTCGGGTACTGAAGCTTTCTTT. It yields the protein CASSRSGTEAFF.

Turning to this clone: Germline is not matched at one junction end, which may reflect a read error. The chain recombines TRBV10-3 with TRBJ2-7, with D uncertain. CDR3 length: 13 amino acids. CDR1 is ENHRY and CDR2 is SYGVKD in the germline V gene. CDR3: CAISESDVRLMDF. For the CDR3, the DNA is TGTGCCATCAGTGAAAGTGATGTCAGGTTGATGGACTTC.

This chain connects TRBV6-2 or TRBV6-3 to TRBJ2-1, with TRBD1 matching over 9 bases. This CDR3 is 15 amino acids long. Losses at the gene ends were 5 bases for V and 6 bases for J; bases not matched to a gene: 8. Germline CDR1 and CDR2: MNHEY and SVGEGT. CDR3 nucleotide sequence: TGTGCCAGCAGTCCCACAGGGGGCACTTTCAATGAGCAGTTCTTC. Protein product: CASSPTGGTFNEQFF.

The V gene is TRBV27, the J gene TRBJ2-7; TRBD2 matches 9 bases. J lost 3 bases, V lost 6 bases, and 9 bases had no gene match. The CDR3 covers 15 residues. Germline assignment: CDR1 MNHEY and CDR2 SMNVEV (reference sequence). The CDR3 is CASSPSGTGGYEQYF. The CDR3 bases are TGTGCCAGCAGCCCTAGCGGGACTGGTGGCTACGAGCAGTACTTC.

The CDR3 reads CASSSPPYEQYF. In DNA, the CDR3 is TGTGCCAGCAGTTCCCCCCCCTACGAGCAGTACTTC. The gene calls are TRBV28 and TRBJ2-7; D not certain. There are 12 residues in the CDR3. The germline gives CDR1 MDHEN, CDR2 SYDVKM. Trimming stripped 4 bases from V and 2 bases from J, with 6 bases between.

J is TRBJ2-3 and V is TRBV6-2 or TRBV6-3; no clear D. Trimming took 2 bases from V and 2 from J, leaving 14 bases between them. The CDR3 sequence is 16 residues long. CDR1 is MNHEY, CDR2 SVGEGT, per germline. CDR3 amino acids: CASSYDQQIYTDTQYF. DNA of the CDR3: TGTGCCAGCAGTTACGACCAACAGATTTACACAGATACGCAGTATTTT.

This clone appeared a few times. The rearrangement uses TRBV14 and TRBJ2-6; TRBD1 agrees at 10 bases. Germline CDR1 reads SGHDN; CDR2 reads FVKESK. The CDR3 has 17 amino acids. V lost 6 bases and J lost 2; bases outside the gene matches: 7. CDR3 coding DNA: TGTGCCAGCAGGAAGCCGGGACAGGGGCCTGGGGCCAACGTCCTGACTTTC. Amino acid sequence: CASRKPGQGPGANVLTF.

V gene TRBV15 combines with J gene TRBJ1-3; D is unresolved. The length of the CDR3 is 13 residues. The germline gives CDR1 LNHNV, CDR2 YYDKDF (reference sequence). The ends were cut back, 5 bases at V and 3 bases at J, with 8 bases in the middle. The CDR3 nucleotides read TGTGCCACCAGCGCGGGGAGTGGAAACACCATATATTTT. Amino acids: CATSAGSGNTIYF.

The genes are TRBV6-5 and TRBJ1-5; no clear D. The germline V gene encodes CDR1 MNHEY and CDR2 SVGAGI. The CDR3 totals 12 residues. V lost 6 bases and J 5 bases, leaving 8 bases between the germline ends. The CDR3 DNA reads as TGTGCCAGCAGCCCACGGGATCAGCCCCAGCATTTT. The encoded protein is CASSPRDQPQHF.

V and J are TRBV7-2 and TRBJ1-2; no firm D call. With 5 bases removed from V and 4 bases from J, the gap between germline ends came to 8 bases. Germline V gives CDR1 SGHTA, CDR2 FQGNSA. CDR3 length equals 12 residues. The CDR3 DNA sequence: TGTGCCAGCAGCGACCGACTCTATGGCTACACCTTC. It yields the protein CASSDRLYGYTF.

This chain links TRBV2 with TRBJ1-2; possible D gene TRBD1, 5 bases. The CDR3 covers 14 residues. Germline CDR1 reads SNHLY; CDR2 reads FYNNEI. The germline V and J ends were trimmed by 3 bases and 4 bases, with 12 bases remaining between them. CDR3 region: CASSDRALSYGYTF. The DNA of the CDR3 is TGTGCCAGCAGTGACAGGGCGCTAAGCTATGGCTACACCTTC.

The chain links TRBV3-1 (or the pseudogene TRBV3-2) to TRBJ1-6; D is undetermined. The CDR3 spans 19 residues. Germline loops: CDR1 LGHDT, CDR2 YNNKEL (reference sequence). The V gene lost 0 bases and the J gene lost 0 bases, with 15 bases spanning the gap. CDR3 protein: CASSQDRLAASSYNSPLHF. CDR3 nucleotides: TGTGCCAGCAGCCAAGATCGGTTAGCAGCCAGCTCCTATAATTCACCCCTCCACTTT.